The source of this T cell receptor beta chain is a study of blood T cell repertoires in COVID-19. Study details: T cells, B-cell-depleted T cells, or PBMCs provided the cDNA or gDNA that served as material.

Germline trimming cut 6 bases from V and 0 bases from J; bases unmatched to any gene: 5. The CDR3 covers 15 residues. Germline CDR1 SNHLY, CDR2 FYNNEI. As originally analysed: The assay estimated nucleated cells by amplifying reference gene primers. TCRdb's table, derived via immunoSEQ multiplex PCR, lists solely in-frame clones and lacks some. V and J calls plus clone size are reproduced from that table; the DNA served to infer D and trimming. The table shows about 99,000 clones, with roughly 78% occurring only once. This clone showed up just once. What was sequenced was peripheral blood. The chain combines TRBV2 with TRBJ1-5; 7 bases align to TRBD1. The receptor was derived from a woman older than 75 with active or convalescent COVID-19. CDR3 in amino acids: CASSAGQVSNQPQHF. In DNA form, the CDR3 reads TGTGCCAGCAGCGCCGGACAGGTTAGCAATCAGCCCCAGCATTTT.